The clone carrying this T cell receptor beta chain was observed a few times. Germline trimming cut 4 bases from V and 8 bases from J; bases unmatched to any gene: 9. The germline CDR1 and CDR2 sequences are SGHDN and FVKESK. The CDR3 totals 15 residues. This sample was taken from a study of blood T cell repertoires in COVID-19. In the study overall: Samples representing acute and convalescent COVID-19 were sourced from the United States, Italy and Spain. T cells, B-cell-depleted T cells, or PBMCs provided the cDNA or gDNA that served as material.

Clinical history reported by participants formed the basis on which cohorts were assigned. Before being deemed recovered, Cohort 3 donors had two negative PCRs, clearance, or symptom resolution. Sequenced by immunoSEQ multiplex PCR; TCRdb stores in-frame clones only, minus some. The sample carries about half a million clones, more than 85% recorded once. Sequenced sample: PBMCs or T cells enriched from blood (not recorded which). This receptor was obtained from a woman in her sixties who had recovered from COVID-19. V and J are TRBV14 and TRBJ1-4; 8 bases align to TRBD1. The CDR3 region is CASSPQGAPGEKLFF. CDR3 DNA sequence: TGTGCCAGCAGCCCGCAGGGGGCCCCTGGCGAAAAACTGTTTTTT.